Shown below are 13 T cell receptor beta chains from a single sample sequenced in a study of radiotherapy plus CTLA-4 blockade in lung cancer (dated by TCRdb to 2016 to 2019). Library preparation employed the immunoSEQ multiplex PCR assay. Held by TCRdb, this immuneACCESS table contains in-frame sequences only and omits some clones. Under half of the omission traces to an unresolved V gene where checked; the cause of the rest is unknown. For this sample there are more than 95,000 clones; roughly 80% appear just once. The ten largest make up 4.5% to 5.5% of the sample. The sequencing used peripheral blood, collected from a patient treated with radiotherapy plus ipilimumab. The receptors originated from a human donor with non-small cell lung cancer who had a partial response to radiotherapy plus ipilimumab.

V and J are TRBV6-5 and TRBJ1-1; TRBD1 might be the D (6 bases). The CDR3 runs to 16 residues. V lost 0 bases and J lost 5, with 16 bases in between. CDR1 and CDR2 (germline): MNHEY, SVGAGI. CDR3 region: CASSYSSTGIRTEAFF. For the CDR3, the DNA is TGTGCCAGCAGTTACTCGTCGACAGGTATTCGGACTGAAGCTTTCTTT.

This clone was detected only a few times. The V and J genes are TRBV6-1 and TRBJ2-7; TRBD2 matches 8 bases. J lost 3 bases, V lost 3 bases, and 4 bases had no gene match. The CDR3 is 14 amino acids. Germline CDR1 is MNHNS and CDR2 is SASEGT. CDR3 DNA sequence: TGTGCCAGCAGTGAGTCGGGAGGGCACTACGAGCAGTACTTC. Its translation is CASSESGGHYEQYF.

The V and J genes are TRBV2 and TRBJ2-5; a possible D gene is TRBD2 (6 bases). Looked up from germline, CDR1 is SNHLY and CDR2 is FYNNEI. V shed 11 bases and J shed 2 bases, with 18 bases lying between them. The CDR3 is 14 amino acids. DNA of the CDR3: TGTGCCCACCCTCGGGCGGGATCACAAGAGACCCAGTACTTC. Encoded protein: CAHPRAGSQETQYF. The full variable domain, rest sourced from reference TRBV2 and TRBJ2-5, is EPEVTQTPSHQVTQMGQEVILRCVPISNHLYFYWYRQILGQKVEFLVSFYNNEISEKSEIFDDQFSVERPDGSNFTLKIRSTKLEDSAMYFCAHPRAGSQETQYFGPGTRLLVL.

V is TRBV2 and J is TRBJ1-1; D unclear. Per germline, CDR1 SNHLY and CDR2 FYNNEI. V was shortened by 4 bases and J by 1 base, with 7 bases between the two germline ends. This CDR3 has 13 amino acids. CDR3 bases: TGTGCCAGCAGTGGTTGGGCGAACACTGAAGCTTTCTTT. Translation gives CASSGWANTEAFF.

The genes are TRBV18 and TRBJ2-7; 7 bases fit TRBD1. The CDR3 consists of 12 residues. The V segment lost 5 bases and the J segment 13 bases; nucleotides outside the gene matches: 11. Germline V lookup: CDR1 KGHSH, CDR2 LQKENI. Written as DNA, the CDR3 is TGTGCCAGCTCAATAGACCGGGACAGAACCTACGTC. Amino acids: CASSIDRDRTYV.

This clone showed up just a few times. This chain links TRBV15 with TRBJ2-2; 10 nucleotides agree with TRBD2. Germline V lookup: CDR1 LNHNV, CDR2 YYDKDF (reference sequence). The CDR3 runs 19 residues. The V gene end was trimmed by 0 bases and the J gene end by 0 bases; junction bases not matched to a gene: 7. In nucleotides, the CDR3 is TGTGCCACCAGCAGAGATCGGGCACTAGCGGGAACGAACACCGGGGAGCTGTTTTTT. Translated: CATSRDRALAGTNTGELFF.

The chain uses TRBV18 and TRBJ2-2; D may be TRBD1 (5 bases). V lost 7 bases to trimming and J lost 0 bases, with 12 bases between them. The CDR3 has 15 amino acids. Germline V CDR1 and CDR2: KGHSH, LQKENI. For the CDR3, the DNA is TGTGCCAGCTTCCTACAGGACACGAACACCGGGGAGCTGTTTTTT. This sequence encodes CASFLQDTNTGELFF.

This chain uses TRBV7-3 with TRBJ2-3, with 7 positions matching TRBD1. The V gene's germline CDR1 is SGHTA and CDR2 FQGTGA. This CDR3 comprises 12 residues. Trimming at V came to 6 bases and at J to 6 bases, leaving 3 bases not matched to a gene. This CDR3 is CASSLDRDTQYF. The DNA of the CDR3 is TGTGCCAGCAGTTTGGACAGGGATACGCAGTATTTT.

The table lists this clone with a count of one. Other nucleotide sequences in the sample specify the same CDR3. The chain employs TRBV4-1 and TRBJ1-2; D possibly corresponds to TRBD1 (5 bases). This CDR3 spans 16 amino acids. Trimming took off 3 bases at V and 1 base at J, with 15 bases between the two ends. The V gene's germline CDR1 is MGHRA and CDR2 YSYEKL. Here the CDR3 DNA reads TGCGCCAGCAGCCAGCGGGGACGAGGAGATAACTATGGCTACACCTTC. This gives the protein CASSQRGRGDNYGYTF.

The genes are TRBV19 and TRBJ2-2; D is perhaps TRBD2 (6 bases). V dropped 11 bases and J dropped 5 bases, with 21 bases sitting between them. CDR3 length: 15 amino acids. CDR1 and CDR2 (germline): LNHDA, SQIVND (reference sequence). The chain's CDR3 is CASRATGVGTGELFF. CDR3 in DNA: TGTGCCTCCCGTGCAACGGGAGTAGGGACCGGGGAGCTGTTTTTT.

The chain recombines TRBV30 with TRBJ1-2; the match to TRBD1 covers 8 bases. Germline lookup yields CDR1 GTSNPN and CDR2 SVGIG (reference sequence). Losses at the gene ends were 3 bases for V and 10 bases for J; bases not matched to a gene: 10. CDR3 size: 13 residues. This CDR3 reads CAWRAQDRALYTF. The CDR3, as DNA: TGTGCCTGGAGGGCCCAGGACAGGGCCCTCTACACCTTC. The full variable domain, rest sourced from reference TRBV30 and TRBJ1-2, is SQTIHQWPATLVQPVGSPLSLECTVEGTSNPNLYWYRQAAGRGLQLLFYSVGIGQISSEVPQNLSASRPQDRQFILSSKKLLLSDSGFYLCAWRAQDRALYTFGSGTRLTVV.

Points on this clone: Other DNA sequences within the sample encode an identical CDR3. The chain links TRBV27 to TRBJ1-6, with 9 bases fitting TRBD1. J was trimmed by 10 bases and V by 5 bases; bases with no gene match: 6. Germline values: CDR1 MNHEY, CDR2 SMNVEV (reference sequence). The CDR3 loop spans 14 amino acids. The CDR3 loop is CASSLGQGRSPLHF. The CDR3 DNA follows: TGTGCCAGCAGTCTGGGACAGGGACGGTCACCCCTCCACTTT.

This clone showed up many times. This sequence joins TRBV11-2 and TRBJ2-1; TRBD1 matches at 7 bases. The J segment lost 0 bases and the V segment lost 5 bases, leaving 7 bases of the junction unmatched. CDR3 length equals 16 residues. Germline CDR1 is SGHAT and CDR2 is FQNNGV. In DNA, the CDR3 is TGTGCCAGCAGCAGGCGACAGGGTAGCTCCTACAATGAGCAGTTCTTC. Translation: CASSRRQGSSYNEQFF.